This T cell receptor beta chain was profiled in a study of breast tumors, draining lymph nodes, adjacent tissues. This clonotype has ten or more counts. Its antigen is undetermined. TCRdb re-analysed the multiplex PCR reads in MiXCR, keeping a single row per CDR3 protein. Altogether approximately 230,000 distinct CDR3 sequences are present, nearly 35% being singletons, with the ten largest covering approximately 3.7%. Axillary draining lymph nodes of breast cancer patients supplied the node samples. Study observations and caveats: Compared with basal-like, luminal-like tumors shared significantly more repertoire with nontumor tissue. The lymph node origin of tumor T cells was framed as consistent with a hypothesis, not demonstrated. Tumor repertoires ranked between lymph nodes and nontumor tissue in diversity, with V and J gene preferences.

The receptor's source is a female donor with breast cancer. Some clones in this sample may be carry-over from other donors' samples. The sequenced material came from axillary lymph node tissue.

CDR3 in amino acids: CASSLNQDNEKLFF. The CDR3 DNA reads as TGCGCCAGCAGCTTGAATCAGGATAATGAAAAACTGTTTTTT. The chain joins TRBV5-1 to TRBJ1-4; D is undetermined. Trimming removed 1 base at V and 4 bases at J, with 8 bases between. Germline V gene sequence: CDR1 SGHRS, CDR2 YFSETQ. CDR3 length equals 14 residues.